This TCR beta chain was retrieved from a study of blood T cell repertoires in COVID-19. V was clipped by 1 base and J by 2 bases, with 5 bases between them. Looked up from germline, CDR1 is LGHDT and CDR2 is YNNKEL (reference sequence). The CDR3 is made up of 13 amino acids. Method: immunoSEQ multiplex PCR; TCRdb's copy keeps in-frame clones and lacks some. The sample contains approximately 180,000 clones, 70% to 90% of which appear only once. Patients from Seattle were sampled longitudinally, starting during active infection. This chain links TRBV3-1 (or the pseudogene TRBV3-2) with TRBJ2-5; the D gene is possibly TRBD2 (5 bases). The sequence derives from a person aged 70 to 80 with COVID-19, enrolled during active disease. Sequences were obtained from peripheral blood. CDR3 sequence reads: CASSQAGQETQYF. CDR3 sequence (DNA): TGTGCCAGCAGCCAAGCGGGGCAAGAGACCCAGTACTTC.